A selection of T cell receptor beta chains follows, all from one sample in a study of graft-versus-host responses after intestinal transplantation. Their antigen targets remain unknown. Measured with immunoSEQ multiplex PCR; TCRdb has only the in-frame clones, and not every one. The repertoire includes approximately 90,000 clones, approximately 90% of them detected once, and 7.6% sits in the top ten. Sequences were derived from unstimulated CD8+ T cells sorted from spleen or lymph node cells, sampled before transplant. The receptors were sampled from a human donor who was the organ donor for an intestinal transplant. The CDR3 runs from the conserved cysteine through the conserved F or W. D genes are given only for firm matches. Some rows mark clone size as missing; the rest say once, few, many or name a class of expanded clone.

CASSLGLAGADGELFF TGTGCCAGCAGCTTGGGACTAGCGGGAGCTGACGGGGAGCTGTTTTTT TRBJ2-2 TRBD2 TRBV9 .
CASSPPTDTQYF TGTGCCAGCAGTCCCCCAACAGATACGCAGTATTTT TRBJ2-3 . TRBV14 few
CASGEMDGPNEKLFF TGTGCCAGCGGAGAAATGGACGGACCGAATGAAAAACTGTTTTTT TRBJ1-4 . TRBV5-4 few
CSVGVDIGNTIYF TGCAGCGTTGGGGTAGACATCGGAAACACCATATATTTT TRBJ1-3 . TRBV29-1 .
CASRWGVNEQFF TGTGCCAGCAGATGGGGAGTAAATGAGCAGTTCTTC TRBJ2-1 . TRBV27 .
CATSVRVDTEAFF TGTGCCACCAGCGTCAGGGTTGACACTGAAGCTTTCTTT TRBJ1-1 . TRBV15 .
CASSPPSGGVYEQYF TGTGCCAGCAGCCCTCCCTCTGGGGGGGTCTACGAGCAGTACTTC TRBJ2-7 TRBD2 TRBV11-3 once
CASSFTGTGYEQYF TGCGCCAGCAGCTTTACCGGGACGGGCTACGAGCAGTACTTC TRBJ2-7 . TRBV5-1 .
CASSSDMLSSYEQYF TGCGCCAGCAGTTCGGACATGCTAAGCTCCTACGAGCAGTACTTC TRBJ2-7 . TRBV5-1 few
CASSLGLADGTDTQYF TGTGCCAGCAGCTTAGGACTAGCGGATGGCACAGATACGCAGTATTTT TRBJ2-3 TRBD2 TRBV11-3 .
CASSPPGTSGSTDTQYF TGTGCCAGCAGCCCCCCTGGGACTAGCGGAAGCACAGATACGCAGTATTTT TRBJ2-3 TRBD2 TRBV7-9 .
CASSLGGYNEQFF TGTGCCAGCAGTTTAGGAGGGTACAATGAGCAGTTCTTC TRBJ2-1 . TRBV27 .
CASSTNRVTQPQHF TGTGCCAGCAGCACGAACAGGGTTACTCAGCCCCAGCATTTT TRBJ1-5 . TRBV7-3 .
CASSQGAYNEQFF TGCGCCAGCAGCCAGGGTGCCTACAATGAGCAGTTCTTC TRBJ2-1 . TRBV4-1 .
CASSLSSGYEQYF TGTGCCAGCAGTTTATCTTCCGGATACGAGCAGTACTTC TRBJ2-7 . TRBV27 .
CASSIAGQGFYEQYF TGTGCCAGTAGTATAGCGGGGCAGGGATTCTACGAGCAGTACTTC TRBJ2-7 . TRBV19 .
CASSSIDRGNEQFF TGTGCCAGCAGCTCGATCGACAGGGGCAACGAGCAGTTCTTC TRBJ2-1 TRBD1 TRBV7-8 .
CASSPGQVLYEQYF TGTGCCAGCAGTCCCGGACAGGTTCTCTACGAGCAGTACTTC TRBJ2-7 TRBD1 TRBV27 .
CASSEADEAFF TGTGCCAGCAGTGAAGCGGACGAAGCTTTCTTT TRBJ1-1 . TRBV2 .
CSVVTPNTEAFF TGCAGCGTTGTCACCCCGAACACTGAAGCTTTCTTT TRBJ1-1 . TRBV29-1 .
CASSLPRGGYTF TGTGCCAGCAGCTTGCCCAGGGGTGGCTACACCTTC TRBJ1-2 . TRBV5-4 .
CSVLGQGHNTEAFF TGCAGCGTTCTTGGACAGGGTCATAACACTGAAGCTTTCTTT TRBJ1-1 TRBD1 TRBV29-1 .
CASTRQVHTEAFF TGTGCCAGCACAAGACAGGTACACACTGAAGCTTTCTTT TRBJ1-1 . TRBV28 .
CASSQEEWKSGANVLTF TGCGCCAGCAGCCAAGAAGAGTGGAAATCTGGGGCCAACGTCCTGACTTTC TRBJ2-6 . TRBV4-1 .
CASSFAGNTEAFF TGTGCCAGCAGTTTCGCGGGGAACACTGAAGCTTTCTTT TRBJ1-1 . TRBV27 .
CASSLTGQDEAFF TGTGCCAGCAGCCTCACTGGACAGGATGAAGCTTTCTTT TRBJ1-1 TRBD1 TRBV6-5 .
CASSPGTSGGAETQYF TGTGCCAGCAGCCCTGGGACTAGCGGGGGGGCAGAGACCCAGTACTTC TRBJ2-5 TRBD2 TRBV7-2 .
CASSLGAVPYNEQFF TGTGCCAGCAGCTTAGGAGCGGTCCCCTACAATGAGCAGTTCTTC TRBJ2-1 . TRBV7-6 .
CASSYSWRATNEKLFF TGTGCCAGCAGTTACAGCTGGAGGGCAACTAATGAAAAACTGTTTTTT TRBJ1-4 . TRBV6-5 .
CASSIANGNYGYTF TGTGCCAGTAGTATAGCTAACGGAAACTATGGCTACACCTTC TRBJ1-2 . TRBV19 .
CASSRGRATNEKLFF TGTGCCAGCAGCCGCGGACGGGCAACTAATGAAAAACTGTTTTTT TRBJ1-4 . TRBV6-4 few
CASRPDSARGNTIYF TGTGCCAGCAGGCCCGACAGCGCTCGAGGAAACACCATATATTTT TRBJ1-3 . TRBV6-6 .
CASSSPGLAPLRDF TGTGCCAGCAGCTCGCCGGGACTAGCGCCCCTTCGTGATTTT TRBJ2-3 TRBD2 TRBV7-8 .
CASSLGTGGRGELFF TGTGCCAGCAGCTTAGGGACAGGGGGCAGAGGGGAGCTGTTTTTT TRBJ2-2 TRBD1 TRBV5-5 .
CASSPPTGDTGELFF TGTGCCAGCAGCCCCCCGACAGGGGACACCGGGGAGCTGTTTTTT TRBJ2-2 TRBD1 TRBV5-6 .
CASIGGSYNEQFF TGCGCCAGCATAGGTGGTTCCTACAATGAGCAGTTCTTC TRBJ2-1 . TRBV5-1 .
CASSRHGGRRGYTF TGTGCCAGCAGCCGGCATGGAGGGCGGAGGGGCTACACCTTC TRBJ1-2 . TRBV5-5 .
CSVAGALSYNEQFF TGCAGCGTTGCTGGGGCGCTCTCCTACAATGAGCAGTTCTTC TRBJ2-1 . TRBV29-1 .
CASSLGQGIAAGYTF TGTGCCAGCAGTCTAGGACAGGGGATCGCTGCTGGCTACACCTTC TRBJ1-2 TRBD1 TRBV28 .
CAALRRGSYNEQFF TGTGCTGCACTCCGACGGGGCTCCTACAATGAGCAGTTCTTC TRBJ2-1 . TRBV30 .
CASSKGTQPYQETQYF TGTGCCAGCAGCAAAGGGACACAACCGTACCAAGAGACCCAGTACTTC TRBJ2-5 . TRBV11-2 .
CASSLDGSLTTEAFF TGTGCCAGCAGCTTAGATGGGTCGCTGACCACTGAAGCTTTCTTT TRBJ1-1 . TRBV7-2 .
CSVEEGTDNTQYF TGCAGCGTTGAAGAGGGGACAGACAATACGCAGTATTTT TRBJ2-3 TRBD1 TRBV29-1 once
CASSRDRGSGQPQHF TGTGCCAGCAGCCGGGACAGGGGCTCGGGGCAGCCCCAGCATTTT TRBJ1-5 TRBD1 TRBV7-2 .
CASSPTQADEQFF TGCGCCAGCAGCCCAACCCAAGCGGATGAGCAGTTCTTC TRBJ2-1 . TRBV4-1 .
CASSQPQNTGELFF TGTGCCAGCAGCCAGCCACAGAACACCGGGGAGCTGTTTTTT TRBJ2-2 . TRBV5-6 .
CSARELGKLFF TGCAGTGCTAGAGAGCTAGGGAAACTGTTTTTT TRBJ1-4 . TRBV20-1 .
CASSQPRTDTYEQYF TGTGCCAGCAGTCAACCACGGACGGACACCTACGAGCAGTACTTC TRBJ2-7 . TRBV6-1 once
CASTSQGRTEAFF TGTGCCAGCACCTCACAGGGGAGGACTGAAGCTTTCTTT TRBJ1-1 TRBD1 TRBV27 few
CASSLGVGELFF TGTGCCAGCAGCTTAGGTGTAGGGGAGCTGTTTTTT TRBJ2-2 . TRBV7-9 .
CASSPFGGDSYEQYF TGTGCCAGCTCACCGTTCGGGGGGGACTCCTACGAGCAGTACTTC TRBJ2-7 TRBD2 TRBV18 .
CASSQRTGSEQYF TGCGCCAGCAGCCAACGGACAGGGAGCGAGCAGTACTTC TRBJ2-7 TRBD1 TRBV4-1 .
CASSPGRSSYEQYF TGCGCCAGCAGCCCGGGGAGGAGCTCCTACGAGCAGTACTTC TRBJ2-7 . TRBV4-1 once
CAWSVWSTEAFF TGTGCCTGGAGTGTATGGAGCACTGAAGCTTTCTTT TRBJ1-1 . TRBV30 .